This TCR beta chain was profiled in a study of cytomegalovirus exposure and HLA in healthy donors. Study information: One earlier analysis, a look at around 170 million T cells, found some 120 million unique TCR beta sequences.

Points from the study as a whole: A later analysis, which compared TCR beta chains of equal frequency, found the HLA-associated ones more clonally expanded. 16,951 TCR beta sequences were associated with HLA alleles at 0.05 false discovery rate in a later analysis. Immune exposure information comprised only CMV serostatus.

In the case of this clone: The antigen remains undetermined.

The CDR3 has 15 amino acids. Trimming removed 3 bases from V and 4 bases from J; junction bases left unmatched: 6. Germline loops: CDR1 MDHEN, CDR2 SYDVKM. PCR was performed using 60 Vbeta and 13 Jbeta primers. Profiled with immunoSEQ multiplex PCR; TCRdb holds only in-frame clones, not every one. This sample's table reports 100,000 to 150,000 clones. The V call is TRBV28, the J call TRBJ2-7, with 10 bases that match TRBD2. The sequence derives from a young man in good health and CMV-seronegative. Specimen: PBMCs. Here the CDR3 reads CASSFSASGRYEQYF. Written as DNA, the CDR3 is TGTGCCAGCAGTTTCTCGGCTAGCGGGAGATACGAGCAGTACTTC.